This TCR beta chain comes out of a study of blood T cell repertoires in COVID-19. On the study more broadly: Material from acute and convalescent COVID-19 was sourced from the United States, Italy and Spain. PBMCs, B-cell-depleted T cells, or T cells provided the cDNA or gDNA that made up the material.

In Cohort 3, a recovered donor had either two negative PCRs, clearance, or symptom resolution. Deletions cut 3 bases from V and 9 bases from J, with 15 bases between. Germline values: CDR1 KGHSH, CDR2 LQKENI. This CDR3 comprises 15 residues. Per the authors' pipeline: For nucleated cells, counts were estimated from reference gene primer amplification. The repertoire was sequenced with immunoSEQ multiplex PCR; TCRdb's copy has only in-frame clones and lacks some. The V and J calls and clone size are taken from that table; D and trimming were inferred from the DNA. The data show 200,000 to 250,000 clones, 70% to 85% seen once.

The origin of this receptor is an older woman who had recovered from COVID-19. The chain carries TRBV18 and TRBJ1-6; D is possibly TRBD1 (6 bases). The specimen was PBMCs or T cells enriched from blood (not recorded which). This CDR3 is CASSPVKGGGSPLHF. DNA of the CDR3: TGTGCCAGCTCACCCGTTAAAGGGGGGGGTTCACCCCTCCACTTT.